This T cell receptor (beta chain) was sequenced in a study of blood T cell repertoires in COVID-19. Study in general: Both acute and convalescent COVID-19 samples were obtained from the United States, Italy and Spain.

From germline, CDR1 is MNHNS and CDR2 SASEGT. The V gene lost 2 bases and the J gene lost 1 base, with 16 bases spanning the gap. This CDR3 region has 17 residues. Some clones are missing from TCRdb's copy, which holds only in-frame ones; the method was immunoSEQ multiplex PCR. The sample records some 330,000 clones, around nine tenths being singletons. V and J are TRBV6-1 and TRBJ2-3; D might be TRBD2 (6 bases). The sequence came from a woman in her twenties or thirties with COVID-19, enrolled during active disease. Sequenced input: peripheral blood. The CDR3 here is CASSERPAGYGTDTQYF. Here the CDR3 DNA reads TGTGCCAGCAGTGAACGTCCAGCGGGTTATGGCACAGATACGCAGTATTTT.